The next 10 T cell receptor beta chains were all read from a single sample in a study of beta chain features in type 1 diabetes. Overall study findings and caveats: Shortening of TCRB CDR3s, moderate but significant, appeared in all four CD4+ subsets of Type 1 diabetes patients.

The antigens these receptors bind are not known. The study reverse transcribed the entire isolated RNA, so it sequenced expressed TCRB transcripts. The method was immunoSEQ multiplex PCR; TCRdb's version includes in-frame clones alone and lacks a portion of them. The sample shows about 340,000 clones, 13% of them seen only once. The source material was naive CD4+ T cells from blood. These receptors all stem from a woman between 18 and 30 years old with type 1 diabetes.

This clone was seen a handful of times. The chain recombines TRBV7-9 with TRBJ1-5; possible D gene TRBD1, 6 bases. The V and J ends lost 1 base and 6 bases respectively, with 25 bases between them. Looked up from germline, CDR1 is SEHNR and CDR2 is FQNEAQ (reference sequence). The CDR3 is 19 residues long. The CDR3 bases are TGTGCCAGCAGCTTAGACGGTGGCAGGGGTTCCGCAATGGGTCAGCCCCAGCATTTT. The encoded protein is CASSLDGGRGSAMGQPQHF.

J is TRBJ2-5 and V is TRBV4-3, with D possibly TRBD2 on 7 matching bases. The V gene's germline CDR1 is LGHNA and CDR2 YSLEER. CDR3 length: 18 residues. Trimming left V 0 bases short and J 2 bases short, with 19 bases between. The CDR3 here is CASSQDLGAGDSQETQYF. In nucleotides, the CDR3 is TGCGCCAGCAGCCAAGATCTGGGGGCGGGAGATTCGCAAGAGACCCAGTACTTC.

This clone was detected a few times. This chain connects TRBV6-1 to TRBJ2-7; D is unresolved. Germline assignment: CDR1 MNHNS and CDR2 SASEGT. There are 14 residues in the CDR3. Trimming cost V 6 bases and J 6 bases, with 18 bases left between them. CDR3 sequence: CASRSEFADSEQYV. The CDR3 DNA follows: TGTGCCAGCAGGAGCGAGTTTGCAGATTCCGAGCAGTACGTC.

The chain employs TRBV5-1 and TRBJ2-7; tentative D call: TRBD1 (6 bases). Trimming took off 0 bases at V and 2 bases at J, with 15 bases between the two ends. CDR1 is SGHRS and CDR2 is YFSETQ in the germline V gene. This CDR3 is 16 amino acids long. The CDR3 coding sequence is TGCGCCAGCAGCTTGGCCCCGGGACAAGTGACCTACGAGCAGTACTTC. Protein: CASSLAPGQVTYEQYF.

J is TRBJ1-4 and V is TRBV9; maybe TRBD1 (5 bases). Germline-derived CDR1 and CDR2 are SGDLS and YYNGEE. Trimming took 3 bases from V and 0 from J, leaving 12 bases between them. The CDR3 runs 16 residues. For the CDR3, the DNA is TGTGCCAGCAGCGAGAGGGGAGGGACAACTAATGAAAAACTGTTTTTT. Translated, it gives CASSERGGTTNEKLFF.

CDR3 coding DNA: TGTGCCAGCAGCGTCGGGACAGGGGAGACCCAGTACTTC. The encoded protein is CASSVGTGETQYF. This sequence joins TRBV7-2 and TRBJ2-5, with TRBD1 identical over 9 bases. With V trimmed by 5 bases and J by 5 bases, 3 bases remained unmatched. Germline V gene sequence: CDR1 SGHTA, CDR2 FQGNSA. There are 13 residues in the CDR3.

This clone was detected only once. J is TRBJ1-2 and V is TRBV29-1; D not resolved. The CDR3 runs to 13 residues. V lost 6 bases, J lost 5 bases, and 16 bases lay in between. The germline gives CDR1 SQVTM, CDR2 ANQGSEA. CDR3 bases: TGCAGCGTCGACCCGGACGGAGGGTATGGCTACACCTTC. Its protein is CSVDPDGGYGYTF.

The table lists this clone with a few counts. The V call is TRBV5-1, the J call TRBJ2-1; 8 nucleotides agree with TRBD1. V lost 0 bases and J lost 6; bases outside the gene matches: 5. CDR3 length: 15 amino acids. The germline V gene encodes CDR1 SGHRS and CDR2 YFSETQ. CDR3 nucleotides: TGCGCCAGCAGCTTGGAACAGGGGGGCGGCAATGAGCAGTTCTTC. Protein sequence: CASSLEQGGGNEQFF.

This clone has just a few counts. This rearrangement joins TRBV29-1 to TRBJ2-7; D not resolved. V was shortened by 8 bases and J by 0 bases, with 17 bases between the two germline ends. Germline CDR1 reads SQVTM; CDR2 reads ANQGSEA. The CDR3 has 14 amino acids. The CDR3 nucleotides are TGCAGCCACCTTGGGCAGTTCCCCTCCTACGAGCAGTACTTC. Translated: CSHLGQFPSYEQYF.

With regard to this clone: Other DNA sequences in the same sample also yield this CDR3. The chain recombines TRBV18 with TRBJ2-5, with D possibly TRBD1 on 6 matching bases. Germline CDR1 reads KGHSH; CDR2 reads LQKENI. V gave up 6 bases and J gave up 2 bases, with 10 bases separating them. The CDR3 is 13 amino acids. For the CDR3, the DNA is TGTGCCAGCTCCCCGGACAGACAAGAGACCCAGTACTTC. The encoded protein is CASSPDRQETQYF.